Each of the 10 T cell receptor beta chains below was sequenced from the same sample in a study of blood T cell repertoires in COVID-19. Measured with immunoSEQ multiplex PCR; TCRdb has only the in-frame clones, and not every one. The sample yields a few hundred thousand clones, 86% seen once. The specimen sequenced was peripheral blood. Receptor source: a man aged 35 to 55 who had recovered from COVID-19.

The CDR3 bases are TGTGCCAGCAGCCCCCTACAGGGGAACACCGGGGAGCTGTTTTTT. Translating it yields CASSPLQGNTGELFF. The chain joins TRBV7-2 to TRBJ2-2; D perhaps matches TRBD1 (6 bases). Germline lookup yields CDR1 SGHTA and CDR2 FQGNSA. V was clipped by 5 bases and J by 1 base, with 11 bases between them. The CDR3 has 15 amino acids.

This clone was counted once. The rearrangement uses TRBV7-9 and TRBJ1-1, with unresolved D. V was trimmed by 1 base and J by 8 bases, leaving 8 bases between them. This CDR3 region has 12 residues. Germline CDR1 and CDR2: SEHNR and FQNEAQ (reference sequence). The CDR3 region is CASSLGANEAFF. The CDR3 DNA reads as TGTGCCAGCAGCTTAGGGGCCAACGAAGCTTTCTTT.

The CDR3 loop reads CASSLSGESRVYGYTF. CDR3 coding DNA: TGTGCCAGCAGCCTCTCGGGGGAATCAAGGGTTTACGGCTACACCTTC. The chain has TRBV7-3 and TRBJ1-2; D possibly corresponds to TRBD1 (5 bases). CDR3 size: 16 residues. The germline V gene encodes CDR1 SGHTA and CDR2 FQGTGA. V lost 5 bases and J 8 bases, leaving 24 bases between the germline ends. Looking up the rest from reference TRBV7-3 and TRBJ1-2 gives the full variable domain: GAGVSQTPSNKVTEKGKYVELRCDPISGHTALYWYRQSLGQGPEFLIYFQGTGAADDSGLPNDRFFAVRPEGSVSTLKIQRTERGDSAVYLCASSLSGESRVYGYTFGSGTRLTVV.

The chain joins TRBV7-8 to TRBJ2-7, with 10 positions matching TRBD1. This CDR3 region has 14 residues. The J segment lost 4 bases and the V segment lost 5 bases, leaving 5 bases of the junction unmatched. Germline-derived CDR1 and CDR2 are SGHVS and FQNEAQ. CDR3 in DNA: TGTGCCAGCAGCAATCGACAGGGGGCGTACGAGCAGTACTTC. The encoded protein is CASSNRQGAYEQYF.

The V and J genes are TRBV5-4 and TRBJ2-5; TRBD2 matches at 9 bases. The CDR3 is made up of 17 amino acids. The trim removed 4 bases at V and 4 bases at J, leaving 14 bases unmatched. Germline V CDR1 and CDR2: SGHNT, YYREEE (reference sequence). CDR3 protein: CASSQWASGVRLETQYF. The CDR3 nucleotides read TGTGCCAGCAGCCAATGGGCTAGCGGGGTAAGACTAGAGACCCAGTACTTC.

The chain combines TRBV4-3 with TRBJ2-2; D ambiguous. V was pared by 1 base and J by 6 bases, with 6 bases between. The germline CDR1 and CDR2 sequences are LGHNA and YSLEER. The CDR3 runs to 13 residues. As DNA, the CDR3 is TGCGCCAGCAGCCAAGTTCCAGCCGGGGAGCTGTTTTTT. Its protein product is CASSQVPAGELFF.

This rearrangement joins TRBV4-2 to TRBJ2-1; 7 bases are shared with TRBD2. CDR3 length: 15 amino acids. Germline values: CDR1 LGHNA, CDR2 YNFKEQ. V shed 3 bases, J shed 8 bases, and the junction held 10 bases outside the gene matches. The CDR3 bases are TGTGCCAGCAGCCAGAACCTCGGGACTAAGGATGAGCAGTTCTTC. Protein sequence: CASSQNLGTKDEQFF.

A few counts support this clone. The rearrangement uses TRBV10-2 and TRBJ2-5; TRBD2 agrees at 8 bases. With V trimmed by 2 bases and J by 3 bases, 5 bases remained unmatched. Per the germline V gene, CDR1 is WSHSY and CDR2 is SAAADI. The CDR3 contains 15 residues. CDR3 sequence: CASSEVRGVEETQYF. Here the CDR3 DNA reads TGCGCCAGCAGTGAGGTGCGGGGGGTAGAAGAGACCCAGTACTTC.

The V gene is TRBV19, the J gene TRBJ2-7; 10 positions agree with TRBD1. The ends lost 1 base at V and 7 bases at J; junction bases unmatched: 7. Germline V CDR1 and CDR2: LNHDA, SQIVND (reference sequence). The CDR3 length is 15 residues. CDR3 in amino acids: CASSIVRDRGSEQYF. For the CDR3, the DNA is TGTGCCAGTAGTATAGTACGGGACAGGGGAAGTGAGCAGTACTTC.

The CDR3 DNA reads as TGTGCCACCAGCAGCGGTTCCGGGACAGGCCAAAACATTCAGTACTTC. Protein: CATSSGSGTGQNIQYF. V is TRBV15 and J is TRBJ2-4; 8 nucleotides line up with TRBD1. CDR1 and CDR2 (germline): LNHNV, YYDKDF (reference sequence). V shed 3 bases, J shed 5 bases, and the junction held 9 bases outside the gene matches. This CDR3 has 16 residues.